Following are 21 T cell receptor beta chains from one sample sequenced in a study of shared clonotypes between healthy human individuals. Sequencing was performed with immunoSEQ multiplex PCR; in TCRdb, only in-frame clones are kept and a portion is missing. The data contain about 2.2 million clones, 85% to 95% of them seen just once; the ten biggest clones take up under 2%. In the naive CD8 group, cells lacked CD45RO and were positively selected for CCR7, so terminally differentiated effector memory CD45RA+ cells were left out. Sequenced material: naive CD8+ T cells from PBMCs. All receptors derive from a young man in good health. Some clones in this sample may be carry-over from other donors' samples.

This chain links TRBV28 with TRBJ2-1; 12 bases map to TRBD1. This CDR3 spans 19 amino acids. CDR1 MDHEN and CDR2 SYDVKM come from the germline V gene. V gave up 2 bases and J gave up 7 bases; unmatched junction bases: 15. The CDR3 bases are TGTGCCAGCAGTTTACCCGGGACAGGGGGCAAGGAGGGCGGTAATGAGCAGTTCTTC. The encoded protein is CASSLPGTGGKEGGNEQFF.

The chain is built from TRBV5-1 and TRBJ2-7, with TRBD1 identical over 7 bases. Germline CDR1 and CDR2: SGHRS and YFSETQ. The V gene end was trimmed by 2 bases and the J gene end by 0 bases; junction bases not matched to a gene: 5. The CDR3 runs 15 residues. CDR3 DNA: TGCGCCAGCAGCTTCACGGGACAGACCTCCTACGAGCAGTACTTC. Its translation is CASSFTGQTSYEQYF.

The sample holds one count of this clone. Other DNA sequences within the sample encode an identical CDR3. This chain connects TRBV6-1 to TRBJ2-7, with 7 bases matching TRBD2. Germline values: CDR1 MNHNS, CDR2 SASEGT. This CDR3 region has 14 residues. V dropped 3 bases and J dropped 4; count of bases not matched to a gene: 6. DNA of the CDR3: TGTGCCAGCAGTGAGGCTAGCGGACCATACGAGCAGTACTTC. This codes for CASSEASGPYEQYF.

The chain employs TRBV6-4 and TRBJ1-3; D ambiguous. V was cut by 2 bases and J by 7 bases, with 15 bases left in between. This CDR3 region has 15 residues. Germline V gene lookup returns CDR1 MRHNA and CDR2 SNTAGT. The CDR3 loop reads CASSDPGRKGNTIYF. Written as DNA, the CDR3 is TGTGCCAGCAGTGACCCCGGCCGTAAAGGGAACACCATATATTTT.

This chain joins TRBV7-9 and TRBJ2-7; D perhaps matches TRBD2 (6 bases). The CDR3 length is 14 residues. Germline V gene sequence: CDR1 SEHNR, CDR2 FQNEAQ (reference sequence). V gave up 2 bases and J gave up 3 bases, with 11 bases separating them. The CDR3 DNA is TGTGCCAGCAGCTTAAAAGGGACTGGCTACGAGCAGTACTTC. It yields the protein CASSLKGTGYEQYF.

CDR3: CASSSSPGWASGSFDEQFF. The CDR3 region has the DNA TGTGCCAGCAGCTCAAGCCCCGGATGGGCTAGCGGGAGTTTCGATGAGCAGTTCTTC. This chain joins TRBV9 and TRBJ2-1; 10 bases map to TRBD2. Per germline, CDR1 SGDLS and CDR2 YYNGEE. This CDR3 has 19 amino acids. Losses at the gene ends were 4 bases for V and 8 bases for J; bases not matched to a gene: 21.

V is TRBV27 and J is TRBJ2-7; 7 bases align to TRBD1. CDR1 and CDR2 from the germline V gene are MNHEY and SMNVEV (reference sequence). The CDR3 runs to 16 residues. V trimming: 9 bases; J trimming: 4 bases; junction bases outside the gene matches: 18. CDR3 in amino acids: CARPLPGQEEKYEQYF. The CDR3 nucleotides read TGTGCCAGACCACTACCTGGACAGGAGGAAAAATACGAGCAGTACTTC.

J is TRBJ2-7 and V is TRBV30; 8 nucleotides line up with TRBD2. V trimming: 8 bases; J trimming: 5 bases; junction bases outside the gene matches: 11. Germline values: CDR1 GTSNPN, CDR2 SVGIG (reference sequence). The CDR3 covers 13 residues. The CDR3 nucleotides read TGTGCCGGGTCGTCCGGGGGGGCCAACGAGCAGTACTTC. Protein: CAGSSGGANEQYF.

The V gene is TRBV10-3, the J gene TRBJ2-1, with 8 nucleotides matching TRBD2. CDR3 length: 17 residues. Losses at the gene ends were 0 bases for V and 3 bases for J; bases not matched to a gene: 7. Germline V lookup: CDR1 ENHRY, CDR2 SYGVKD. The DNA for the CDR3 is TGTGCCATCAGTGAGTCCGCGGGGGCGGGAGGCTACAATGAGCAGTTCTTC. This gives the protein CAISESAGAGGYNEQFF.

J is TRBJ2-7 and V is TRBV27, with unresolved D. V was trimmed by 5 bases and J by 0 bases, leaving 17 bases between them. Germline assignment: CDR1 MNHEY and CDR2 SMNVEV (reference sequence). The CDR3 is 16 residues long. This CDR3 is CASSLLTGHGSYEQYF. In DNA form, the CDR3 reads TGTGCCAGCAGTCTACTAACCGGGCACGGCTCCTACGAGCAGTACTTC.

Worth noting for this clone: A read error may produce the germline difference seen at one junction end. This chain connects TRBV10-3 to TRBJ2-2, with D hard to call. This CDR3 contains 19 residues. Germline V lookup: CDR1 ENHRY, CDR2 SYGVKD. The CDR3 sequence: CAISEARMKALGNAGELFF. Here the CDR3 DNA reads TGTGCCATCAGTGAGGCACGGATGAAGGCCTTAGGGAACGCCGGGGAGCTGTTTTTT.

The chain links TRBV11-2 to TRBJ1-2; no reliable D call. Germline CDR1 SGHAT, CDR2 FQNNGV. The V gene lost 2 bases and the J gene lost 9 bases, with 10 bases spanning the gap. The CDR3 has 12 amino acids. CDR3 nucleotide sequence: TGTGCCAGCAGCTTAACTCTCGGGAGCTACACCTTC. It is translated as CASSLTLGSYTF.

V is TRBV13 and J is TRBJ1-1; 7 bases align to TRBD1. J lost 2 bases, V lost 4 bases, and 10 bases had no gene match. The germline gives CDR1 PRHDT, CDR2 FYEKMQ (reference sequence). This CDR3 has 16 amino acids. CDR3: CASSSTHQGGNTEAFF. CDR3 nucleotides: TGTGCCAGCAGCTCTACACACCAGGGGGGAAACACTGAAGCTTTCTTT.

The V gene is TRBV29-1, the J gene TRBJ2-1, with unresolved D. The CDR3 is 11 residues long. Trimming took 0 bases from V and 9 from J, leaving 6 bases between them. Germline V gene data show CDR1 as SQVTM and CDR2 as ANQGSEA. The CDR3 nucleotides read TGCAGCGTTGAAGAAACGGTTGAGCAGTTCTTC. Translation: CSVEETVEQFF.

This chain connects TRBV4-3 to TRBJ2-5; D uncertain. The germline CDR1 and CDR2 sequences are LGHNA and YSLEER. The CDR3 totals 15 residues. The germline V and J ends were trimmed by 1 base and 0 bases, with 9 bases remaining between them. This CDR3 is CASSQVSYDQETQYF. DNA for the CDR3: TGCGCCAGCAGCCAAGTAAGCTATGACCAAGAGACCCAGTACTTC.

CDR3 DNA: TGTGCCAGCAGCCTAGAAGGGACAGTCTATGGCTACACCTTC. Its protein product is CASSLEGTVYGYTF. The chain carries TRBV7-8 and TRBJ1-2; TRBD1 matches at 7 bases. Germline CDR1 and CDR2: SGHVS and FQNEAQ. J gave up 4 bases and V 5 bases, and 7 bases lay outside the gene matches. The CDR3 runs to 14 residues.

V is TRBV7-8 and J is TRBJ2-1; the D gene is possibly TRBD2 (6 bases). This CDR3 is 16 amino acids long. Trimming stripped 3 bases from V and 2 bases from J, with 14 bases between. Germline V CDR1 and CDR2: SGHVS, FQNEAQ. CDR3 amino acids: CASSFGGVLAYNEQFF. CDR3 sequence (DNA): TGTGCCAGCAGCTTTGGAGGGGTATTGGCCTACAATGAGCAGTTCTTC.

The J gene is TRBJ2-4, the V gene TRBV11-2; D might be TRBD2 (5 bases). Trimming cost V 3 bases and J 0 bases, with 15 bases left between them. The CDR3 runs to 17 residues. Germline V gene sequence: CDR1 SGHAT, CDR2 FQNNGV. The CDR3 DNA reads TGTGCCAGCAGCTTCCCGGCTAGCCTCCTAGCCAAAAACATTCAGTACTTC. Protein sequence: CASSFPASLLAKNIQYF.

On this clone itself: In the same sample, other DNA sequences code for this CDR3. The V and J genes are TRBV6-5 and TRBJ2-7, with a weak D call TRBD1 (5 bases). This CDR3 spans 14 amino acids. V was cut by 0 bases and J by 2 bases, with 8 bases left in between. Germline CDR1 is MNHEY and CDR2 is SVGAGI. The CDR3 protein is CASSYSGRAYEQYF. CDR3 DNA sequence: TGTGCCAGCAGTTACTCGGGCAGGGCCTACGAGCAGTACTTC.

This clone turned up a few times. This sequence joins TRBV7-9 and TRBJ2-7; 9 bases map to TRBD1. The germline V gene has CDR1 SEHNR and CDR2 FQNEAQ (reference sequence). This CDR3 is built from 15 residues. J gave up 5 bases and V 5 bases, and 10 bases lay outside the gene matches. The CDR3 spells CASSRRRDREDEQYF. Here the CDR3 DNA reads TGTGCCAGCAGCCGGAGAAGGGACAGGGAGGACGAGCAGTACTTC.

The DNA for the CDR3 is TGTGCCATCAGTGACGACAGGGATTCTGGAAACACCATATATTTT. Its translation: CAISDDRDSGNTIYF. This rearrangement joins TRBV10-3 to TRBJ1-3; TRBD1 matches 7 bases. Germline CDR1 reads ENHRY; CDR2 reads SYGVKD. This CDR3 has 15 amino acids. V was clipped by 3 bases and J by 1 base; unmatched bases: 3.